The 18 T cell receptor beta chains below all came from one sample that was sequenced in a study of human thymus T cells (dated by TCRdb to the early 2020s). Thymus tissue was collected as surgical resects that were removed during corrective cardiac surgery. Library creation used the immunoSEQ multiplex PCR assay. This immuneACCESS table, as held by TCRdb, lists in-frame sequences with V and J called but not all clones. Of the missing ones, under half trace to an unresolved V gene in checked studies; the others have no known cause. The sample table holds about 78,000 clones, of which about 96% were seen once. The ten largest clones take up 0.025% to 0.04% of the sample. Sequencing was performed on thymus tissue. These receptor sequences come from a boy under three years old with a congenital heart defect but otherwise immunologically healthy.

The chain uses TRBV28 and TRBJ1-3; 7 bases align to TRBD1. The CDR3 contains 18 residues. V lost 3 bases, J lost 2 bases, and 13 bases stayed unmatched. Per the germline V gene, CDR1 is MDHEN and CDR2 is SYDVKM. This CDR3 reads CASSLTGSPYCPGNTIYF. The DNA of the CDR3 is TGTGCCAGCAGTTTGACAGGGTCTCCTTACTGCCCTGGAAACACCATATATTTT.

The rearrangement uses TRBV6-1 and TRBJ2-2; 8 bases fit TRBD1. V dropped 0 bases and J dropped 5; count of bases not matched to a gene: 8. The CDR3 totals 17 residues. Germline V gene data show CDR1 as MNHNS and CDR2 as SASEGT. The CDR3 loop is CASSEAGAGGRTGELFF. The CDR3 nucleotides are TGTGCCAGCAGTGAAGCAGGTGCAGGGGGCAGGACCGGGGAGCTGTTTTTT.

This chain links TRBV9 with TRBJ1-1; TRBD1 aligns across 7 bases. Germline CDR1 is SGDLS and CDR2 is YYNGEE. This CDR3 has 13 amino acids. V lost 4 bases and J lost 8; bases outside the gene matches: 8. The chain's CDR3 is CASSTIDREEAFF. The CDR3 bases are TGTGCCAGCAGCACCATAGACAGGGAGGAAGCTTTCTTT. Drawing the rest from reference TRBV9 and TRBJ1-1, the complete variable domain is DSGVTQTPKHLITATGQRVTLRCSPRSGDLSVYWYQQSLDQGLQFLIQYYNGEERAKGNILERFSAQQFPDLHSELNLSSLELGDSALYFCASSTIDREEAFFGQGTRLTVV.

The chain is built from TRBV10-1 and TRBJ2-1; 11 bases match TRBD1. V shed 4 bases, J shed 1 base, and the junction held 12 bases outside the gene matches. The CDR3 is 19 residues long. CDR1 is WNHNN and CDR2 is SYGVQD in the germline V gene (reference sequence). The CDR3 bases are TGCGCCAGCAGTGGAAACCGGACAGGGGGCGCCGGATCCTACAATGAGCAGTTCTTC. This codes for CASSGNRTGGAGSYNEQFF.

The chain has TRBV6-1 and TRBJ1-2; no reliable D call. Germline V lookup: CDR1 MNHNS, CDR2 SASEGT. The V and J ends lost 10 bases and 2 bases respectively, with 11 bases between them. The CDR3 has 12 residues. The CDR3 reads CATEEVNYGYTF. The CDR3 DNA follows: TGTGCCACTGAGGAGGTCAACTATGGCTACACCTTC.

The chain couples TRBV19 to TRBJ1-2, with D perhaps matching TRBD1 (5 bases). Germline V gene lookup returns CDR1 LNHDA and CDR2 SQIVND (reference sequence). The V and J ends lost 0 bases and 3 bases respectively, with 14 bases between them. The CDR3 spans 16 residues. CDR3 coding DNA: TGTGCCAGTAGTATAGATCTTCCCAGGGAGGACTATGGCTACACCTTC. Translating it yields CASSIDLPREDYGYTF.

The chain links TRBV21-1 to TRBJ1-2. TRBV21-1 is a listed pseudogene. CDR3 size: 9 residues. The CDR3, as DNA: TGTGCCAGCAGCACCGGGGATCTCTTC. Its translation: CASSTGDLF.

The chain uses TRBV30 and TRBJ2-7; TRBD1 aligns across 7 bases. V was pared by 3 bases and J by 0 bases, with 17 bases of the junction left unmatched. The CDR3 has 18 amino acids. CDR1 and CDR2 from the germline V gene are GTSNPN and SVGIG (reference sequence). CDR3 sequence reads: CAWREPPLDRVHSYEQYF. In DNA form, the CDR3 reads TGTGCCTGGAGGGAACCCCCATTAGACAGGGTTCACTCCTACGAGCAGTACTTC.

The chain combines TRBV25-1 with TRBJ2-7, with unresolved D. Deletions cut 5 bases from V and 2 bases from J, with 13 bases between. The CDR3 is 14 amino acids. Germline V gives CDR1 MGHDK, CDR2 SYGVNS. CDR3 DNA: TGTGCCAGCAGTCCCAGTAACTTTACCTACGAGCAGTACTTC. Amino acids: CASSPSNFTYEQYF.

The V call is TRBV25-1, the J call TRBJ1-1; 8 positions match TRBD1. The CDR3 extends over 15 amino acids. The V segment lost 6 bases and the J segment 1 base; nucleotides outside the gene matches: 7. CDR1 is MGHDK and CDR2 is SYGVNS in the germline V gene. CDR3 DNA: TGTGCCAGCAGGGATGGGGGGACAGGGAACACTGAAGCTTTCTTT. Translated: CASRDGGTGNTEAFF.

The V gene is TRBV7-2, the J gene TRBJ2-3; 14 bases are shared with TRBD2. V was pared by 5 bases and J by 3 bases, with 10 bases of the junction left unmatched. CDR3 length equals 18 residues. CDR1 and CDR2 (germline): SGHTA, FQGNSA. The CDR3 region is CASSPRLAGGPGTDTQYF. The DNA for the CDR3 is TGTGCCAGCAGCCCACGACTAGCGGGAGGGCCGGGGACAGATACGCAGTATTTT.

This clone was counted once. The chain links TRBV11-2 to TRBJ2-7; D is unresolved. Trimming stripped 1 base from V and 1 base from J, with 8 bases between. Looked up from germline, CDR1 is SGHAT and CDR2 is FQNNGV. There are 14 residues in the CDR3. The CDR3 DNA reads as TGTGCCAGCAGCTTAGGACCCCAGTCCTACGAGCAGTACTTC. It specifies CASSLGPQSYEQYF.

The V call is TRBV28, the J call TRBJ2-1, with 12 bases lining up with TRBD2. CDR3 length: 15 residues. Germline V gene lookup returns CDR1 MDHEN and CDR2 SYDVKM. V gave up 6 bases and J gave up 7 bases; unmatched junction bases: 7. This chain's CDR3 is CASRASGRARNEQFF. DNA for the CDR3: TGTGCCAGCAGAGCTAGCGGGAGGGCCAGAAATGAGCAGTTCTTC.

The V gene is TRBV4-3, the J gene TRBJ2-2; D perhaps matches TRBD2 (5 bases). Germline CDR1 reads LGHNA; CDR2 reads YSLEER. The CDR3 covers 13 residues. Trimming took 3 bases from V and 6 from J, leaving 8 bases between them. The DNA of the CDR3 is TGCGCCAGCAGCCAGGACGGGGCCGGGGAGCTGTTTTTT. Encoded protein: CASSQDGAGELFF.

The gene calls are TRBV28 and TRBJ1-5; the D gene is possibly TRBD1 (6 bases). V lost 3 bases and J lost 5, with 23 bases in between. Germline V lookup: CDR1 MDHEN, CDR2 SYDVKM. The CDR3 spans 18 residues. DNA for the CDR3: TGTGCCAGCAGTTTGGCTTCAGGGGCCGGTCGGTACCATCAGCCCCAGCATTTT. Its translation: CASSLASGAGRYHQPQHF.

The rearrangement links TRBV11-1 to TRBJ2-1; D not certain. With 8 bases removed from V and 5 bases from J, the gap between germline ends came to 13 bases. CDR1 SGHAT and CDR2 FQDESV come from the germline V gene (reference sequence). The CDR3 is 13 residues long. CDR3 amino acids: CASSGDGHNEQFF. CDR3 DNA sequence: TGTGCCAGCTCTGGAGACGGACACAATGAGCAGTTCTTC.

This clone was counted a single time. The chain has TRBV7-9 and TRBJ2-1; 8 bases align to TRBD1. From germline, CDR1 is SEHNR and CDR2 FQNEAQ (reference sequence). V was clipped by 5 bases and J by 6 bases; unmatched bases: 18. The CDR3 has 18 residues. CDR3 in amino acids: CASSPYGYRGRLPNEQFF. The CDR3 DNA reads as TGTGCCAGCAGCCCATACGGATACAGGGGGAGATTACCCAATGAGCAGTTCTTC.

The chain joins TRBV2 to TRBJ2-3; D unresolved. CDR1 SNHLY and CDR2 FYNNEI come from the germline V gene. The CDR3 length is 12 residues. V was shortened by 7 bases and J by 0 bases, with 5 bases between the two germline ends. CDR3 in DNA: TGTGCCAGCATTGTGAGCACAGATACGCAGTATTTT. Translating it yields CASIVSTDTQYF.